This T cell receptor (beta chain) derives from a study of Graves' ophthalmopathy and Graves' hyperthyroidism. Whole-study results and caveats: Its predictions of ophthalmopathy progression gave the model roughly 71% sensitivity and about 72% specificity.

RNA transcripts were the template, and TCR beta CDR3 regions were amplified from them. Investigators did first-round RT-PCR with HTBI primers, then second-round multiplex PCR. One entry per CDR3 protein, called by TCRdb with MiXCR from the multiplex PCR reads. Of about 550,000 distinct CDR3 sequences listed, approximately 37% were seen once; the top ten hold about 4%. Germline V gene data show CDR1 as SEHNR and CDR2 as FQNEAQ (reference sequence). The CDR3 runs to 13 residues. J lost 8 bases, V lost 3 bases, and 3 bases had no gene match. Comment on this clonotype: The antigen is undetermined.

The sequenced sample was peripheral blood or thyroid tissue (not recorded which). The rearrangement links TRBV7-9 to TRBJ2-1; 8 bases agree with TRBD2. This sequence originates from an adult man with Graves' hyperthyroidism. The CDR3 nucleotides are TGTGCCAGCAGCTTTACTAGCGGCGATGAGCAGTTCTTC. It yields the protein CASSFTSGDEQFF.